This TCR beta chain was recovered during a study of blood T cell repertoires in COVID-19. In germline, CDR1 is MNHNS, CDR2 SASEGT. V lost 1 base, J lost 2 bases, and 4 bases stayed unmatched. This CDR3 has 16 residues. The repertoire was sequenced with immunoSEQ multiplex PCR; TCRdb's copy has only in-frame clones and lacks some. The data contain some 160,000 clones, approximately 86% of them singletons. This clone was observed at least ten times. The sequenced material came from PBMCs or T cells enriched from blood (not recorded which). The V call is TRBV6-1, the J call TRBJ2-3, with TRBD2 matching 9 bases. The receptor was derived from a woman in her thirties or forties who had recovered from COVID-19. CDR3 in DNA: TGTGCCAGCAGTGAAGTAGCGGGAGCTCCCACAGATACGCAGTATTTT. This gives the protein CASSEVAGAPTDTQYF.